This T cell receptor (beta chain) derives from a study of T cells in Graves' hyperthyroidism and ophthalmopathy. The investigators amplified TCR beta CDR3 regions from RNA transcripts. A first-round RT-PCR of the TCR CDR3 used the HTBI primer set. TCRdb recomputed calls from the multiplex PCR reads with MiXCR, one row per CDR3 protein. This table has about 520,000 distinct CDR3 sequences, roughly 25% appearing once. Whole-study results and caveats: Most clonotypes that expanded in the thyroid above 0.001 also showed up in blood.

V lost 4 bases and J lost 3; bases outside the gene matches: 8. The CDR3 totals 15 residues. The germline gives CDR1 SGHRS, CDR2 YFSETQ. This clonotype was observed at least ten times. The antigen is unknown. The chain couples TRBV5-1 to TRBJ1-2, with 8 nucleotides matching TRBD1. Sequences were obtained from blood. The sequence was obtained from a woman in her 30s with Graves' ophthalmopathy. This CDR3 reads CASSEGQGGYYGYTF. The CDR3 DNA reads TGCGCCAGCAGCGAAGGACAGGGCGGGTACTATGGCTACACCTTC.